One sample yielded the 26 T cell receptor beta chains listed below, sequenced in a study of control samples from healthy donors and cancer patients (dated by TCRdb to 2018 to 2020). Library creation used the immunoSEQ multiplex PCR assay. TCRdb stores this immuneACCESS table with in-frame sequences only. Part of the clones is absent; in the studies checked, under half of the shortfall reflects unresolved V genes, and no reason is known for the rest. The sample yields 53,000 or so clones; roughly 87% were counted once. Of the sample, over 13% is held by the ten largest clones. Material for sequencing was PBMCs. The receptors originated from a man aged 60 to 69 with head and neck cancer.

The chain is built from TRBV7-2 and TRBJ2-2, with 13 nucleotides matching TRBD2. The V segment lost 5 bases and the J segment 4 bases; nucleotides outside the gene matches: 4. The CDR3 is made up of 16 amino acids. Germline CDR1 SGHTA, CDR2 FQGNSA. CDR3 residues: CASSATSGGATGELFF. The CDR3 nucleotides are TGTGCCAGCAGCGCCACTAGCGGGGGGGCCACCGGGGAGCTGTTTTTT.

A few counts support this clone. The rearrangement joins TRBV7-8 to TRBJ1-6; D is undetermined. The CDR3 length is 15 residues. Trimming took off 1 base at V and 0 bases at J, with 4 bases between the two ends. Germline V CDR1 and CDR2: SGHVS, FQNEAQ. The DNA of the CDR3 is TGTGCCAGCAGCTTAGGGATCTCCTATAATTCACCCCTCCACTTT. Its protein product is CASSLGISYNSPLHF.

The chain links TRBV28 to TRBJ2-3, with 11 bases aligning to TRBD2. V lost 6 bases to trimming and J lost 2 bases; unmatched junction nucleotides: 4. Per germline, CDR1 MDHEN and CDR2 SYDVKM. The CDR3 sequence is 15 residues long. CDR3 in amino acids: CASSLGLAATDTQYF. CDR3 bases: TGTGCCAGCAGCCTGGGACTAGCGGCCACAGATACGCAGTATTTT.

This chain connects TRBV24-1 to TRBJ2-3; 10 bases align to TRBD2. CDR3 length equals 15 residues. Trimming at V came to 5 bases and at J to 10 bases, leaving 11 bases not matched to a gene. Germline V gene lookup returns CDR1 KGHDR and CDR2 SFDVKD. This CDR3 is CATSGDRGLAKAQYF. CDR3 coding DNA: TGTGCCACCAGTGGCGACAGGGGACTAGCGAAGGCGCAGTATTTT.

The rearrangement joins TRBV4-1 to TRBJ2-5; possible D gene TRBD1, 6 bases. The CDR3 loop spans 18 amino acids. V lost 2 bases, J lost 3 bases, and 22 bases lay in between. Germline values: CDR1 MGHRA, CDR2 YSYEKL. As DNA, the CDR3 is TGCGCCAGCAGCCAACCAATCCTCACAGGGCATCCTGAAGAGACCCAGTACTTC. This sequence encodes CASSQPILTGHPEETQYF.

The genes are TRBV7-9 and TRBJ2-7; possible D gene TRBD1, 6 bases. V lost 3 bases, J lost 0 bases, and 9 bases lay in between. The CDR3 covers 14 residues. Germline CDR1 SEHNR, CDR2 FQNEAQ (reference sequence). CDR3 nucleotides: TGTGCCAGCAGCTTTGGGACAAGCTCCTACGAGCAGTACTTC. Amino acid sequence: CASSFGTSSYEQYF.

The genes are TRBV7-8 and TRBJ2-2, with D unresolved. Germline V gene data show CDR1 as SGHVS and CDR2 as FQNEAQ. The CDR3 contains 15 residues. V lost 5 bases and J lost 7, with 17 bases in between. The CDR3 sequence is CASSTDRVSGGELFF. CDR3 coding DNA: TGTGCCAGCAGCACTGACCGGGTGTCTGGCGGGGAGCTGTTTTTT.

This rearrangement joins TRBV7-2 to TRBJ2-3; 9 bases map to TRBD2. Germline V gives CDR1 SGHTA, CDR2 FQGNSA. The CDR3 is made up of 15 amino acids. V lost 1 base and J lost 5; bases outside the gene matches: 4. CDR3 protein: CASSLVAGGGDTQYF. The DNA for the CDR3 is TGTGCCAGCAGCTTAGTGGCGGGGGGGGGAGATACGCAGTATTTT.

In DNA form, the CDR3 reads TGCGCCAGCAGCCTGGCCGGACTGCCAGTCTACGAGCAGTACTTC. This encodes CASSLAGLPVYEQYF. The V call is TRBV5-1, the J call TRBJ2-7; the D gene is possibly TRBD2 (5 bases). The CDR3 loop spans 15 amino acids. V was clipped by 4 bases and J by 3 bases, with 17 bases between them. CDR1 and CDR2 from the germline V gene are SGHRS and YFSETQ.

The V and J genes are TRBV30 and TRBJ2-2; D might be TRBD1 (5 bases). CDR1 and CDR2 from the germline V gene are GTSNPN and SVGIG (reference sequence). V was cut by 3 bases and J by 4 bases, with 12 bases left in between. The CDR3 length is 14 residues. This CDR3 reads CAWRGAGTTGELFF. The CDR3 nucleotides are TGTGCCTGGAGAGGGGCAGGAACCACCGGGGAGCTGTTTTTT.

The chain employs TRBV6-1 and TRBJ1-6, with D maybe TRBD1 (5 bases). Germline-derived CDR1 and CDR2 are MNHNS and SASEGT. This CDR3 comprises 18 residues. The V gene lost 1 base and the J gene lost 7 bases, with 20 bases spanning the gap. DNA for the CDR3: TGTGCCAGCAGTGAAGAACTAGAGACAGAAAAGACGAATTCACCCCTCCACTTT. Its translation: CASSEELETEKTNSPLHF.

The chain employs TRBV2 and TRBJ2-7; D ambiguous. Between the trimmed V and J ends, which lost 3 bases and 3 bases, there was a span of 12 bases. This CDR3 is 14 amino acids long. Germline CDR1 and CDR2: SNHLY and FYNNEI. CDR3: CASSDGRYLYEQYF. The CDR3, as DNA: TGTGCCAGCAGTGATGGACGCTACCTCTACGAGCAGTACTTC. The whole variable domain, filled in from reference TRBV2 and TRBJ2-7, reads EPEVTQTPSHQVTQMGQEVILRCVPISNHLYFYWYRQILGQKVEFLVSFYNNEISEKSEIFDDQFSVERPDGSNFTLKIRSTKLEDSAMYFCASSDGRYLYEQYFGPGTRLTVT.

The gene calls are TRBV3-1 (or the pseudogene TRBV3-2) and TRBJ2-2, with 11 nucleotides matching TRBD1. Germline lookup yields CDR1 LGHDT and CDR2 YNNKEL (reference sequence). V gave up 2 bases and J gave up 0 bases; unmatched junction bases: 5. CDR3 size: 18 residues. The CDR3 DNA reads TGTGCCAGCAGCCAACGGACAGGGGGCTACCCGAACACCGGGGAGCTGTTTTTT. Its protein product is CASSQRTGGYPNTGELFF.

J is TRBJ2-5 and V is TRBV5-1, with 7 positions matching TRBD2. Unmatched junction bases numbered 10, after V lost 7 bases and J lost 4 bases. The CDR3 loop spans 14 amino acids. Looked up from germline, CDR1 is SGHRS and CDR2 is YFSETQ. The CDR3 DNA reads as TGCGCCAGCTGCCGGACGGGAGGACGAGAGACCCAGTACTTC. This sequence encodes CASCRTGGRETQYF.

This clone was counted between two and nine times. This chain links TRBV7-9 with TRBJ2-5, with a possible D match to TRBD2 (6 bases). With 8 bases removed from V and 0 bases from J, the gap between germline ends came to 13 bases. Germline CDR1 is SEHNR and CDR2 is FQNEAQ (reference sequence). The CDR3 spans 14 residues. The CDR3 sequence is CASAVWRDQETQYF. In nucleotides, the CDR3 is TGTGCCAGCGCCGTTTGGAGGGACCAAGAGACCCAGTACTTC.

The rearrangement uses TRBV9 and TRBJ2-5, with D perhaps given as TRBD1 or TRBD2 (5 bases each). Trimming took off 0 bases at V and 0 bases at J, with 9 bases between the two ends. The CDR3 is made up of 15 amino acids. In germline, CDR1 is SGDLS, CDR2 YYNGEE. In nucleotides, the CDR3 is TGTGCCAGCAGCGTAGCGGGGACCCACCAAGAGACCCAGTACTTC. Translation: CASSVAGTHQETQYF.

Turning to this clone: The sample holds other DNA sequences that translate to the same CDR3. The chain employs TRBV2 and TRBJ1-5, with no clear D. CDR1 and CDR2 (germline): SNHLY, FYNNEI. Between the trimmed V and J ends, which lost 6 bases and 0 bases, there was a span of 6 bases. The CDR3 has 13 amino acids. The CDR3 nucleotides are TGTGCCAGCAGGGCAGATAGCAATCAGCCCCAGCATTTT. Its protein is CASRADSNQPQHF.

The chain recombines TRBV30 with TRBJ2-3, with a tentative D call TRBD2 (5 bases). Germline lookup yields CDR1 GTSNPN and CDR2 SVGIG (reference sequence). The CDR3 is made up of 13 amino acids. The V end lost 5 bases, the J end lost 2 bases, and 11 bases lay between the germline ends. The CDR3: CAWDTRYTDTQYF. CDR3 in DNA: TGTGCCTGGGACACTAGGTACACAGATACGCAGTATTTT.

The chain uses TRBV5-6 and TRBJ2-5; D possibly corresponds to TRBD1 (6 bases). The germline V gene has CDR1 SGHDT and CDR2 YYEEEE. CDR3 size: 14 residues. The V end was cut by 1 base, the J end by 5 bases, with 12 bases between. CDR3 residues: CASSLLQGKETQYF. CDR3 nucleotides: TGTGCCAGCAGCTTGCTGCAGGGGAAGGAGACCCAGTACTTC.

This chain connects TRBV3-1 (or the pseudogene TRBV3-2) to TRBJ1-2; D unclear. The CDR3 is made up of 16 amino acids. From germline, CDR1 is LGHDT and CDR2 YNNKEL (reference sequence). V lost 4 bases to trimming and J lost 4 bases, with 19 bases between them. CDR3 amino acids: CASSLSDGSIPYGYTF. CDR3 bases: TGTGCCAGCAGCCTAAGCGACGGCTCTATCCCCTATGGCTACACCTTC.

The rearrangement joins TRBV4-3 to TRBJ2-3; 9 nucleotides match TRBD1. Losses at the gene ends were 2 bases for V and 4 bases for J; bases not matched to a gene: 10. The CDR3 is 17 amino acids. Germline V gene sequence: CDR1 LGHNA, CDR2 YSLEER. The CDR3 DNA is TGCGCCAGCAGCCAAACCCAGACAGGGGGGGGAGCAGATACGCAGTATTTT. This encodes CASSQTQTGGGADTQYF.

The J gene is TRBJ1-1, the V gene TRBV10-3; D is ambiguous. V was cut by 4 bases and J by 0 bases, with 3 bases left in between. This CDR3 has 12 residues. The germline gives CDR1 ENHRY, CDR2 SYGVKD. CDR3 sequence (DNA): TGTGCCATCAGTGGAATGAACACTGAAGCTTTCTTT. It is translated as CAISGMNTEAFF.

J is TRBJ2-1 and V is TRBV6-2 or TRBV6-3; 11 positions agree with TRBD2. Per germline, CDR1 MNHEY and CDR2 SVGEGT. V gave up 5 bases and J gave up 4 bases; unmatched junction bases: 7. This CDR3 is built from 16 residues. CDR3: CASSGPSGRSYNEQFF. The CDR3 DNA reads as TGTGCCAGCAGTGGCCCTAGCGGGAGGTCGTACAATGAGCAGTTCTTC.

The chain carries TRBV6-5 and TRBJ1-2, with TRBD1 matching over 7 bases. Trimming cost V 7 bases and J 8 bases; bases outside gene matches: 13. The CDR3 length is 14 residues. Germline V gene data show CDR1 as MNHEY and CDR2 as SVGAGI. The chain's CDR3 is CASKQGTASRGYTF. The CDR3 DNA follows: TGTGCCAGCAAACAAGGGACAGCGTCCCGGGGCTACACCTTC.

This chain uses TRBV4-2 with TRBJ2-6, with no clear D. This CDR3 comprises 15 residues. Looked up from germline, CDR1 is LGHNA and CDR2 is YNFKEQ. Deletions cut 1 base from V and 2 bases from J, with 6 bases between. The CDR3 region has the DNA TGTGCCAGCAGCCAAGCGGTAGCTGGGGCCAACGTCCTGACTTTC. Residues: CASSQAVAGANVLTF.

The genes are TRBV7-2 and TRBJ1-2, with a weak D call TRBD1 (5 bases). V was cut by 2 bases and J by 5 bases, with 15 bases left in between. CDR1 is SGHTA, CDR2 FQGNSA, per germline. CDR3 length: 15 residues. The CDR3 region has the DNA TGTGCCAGCAGCTTAAACGTGCGACAGCTTTATGGCTACACCTTC. Translating it yields CASSLNVRQLYGYTF.